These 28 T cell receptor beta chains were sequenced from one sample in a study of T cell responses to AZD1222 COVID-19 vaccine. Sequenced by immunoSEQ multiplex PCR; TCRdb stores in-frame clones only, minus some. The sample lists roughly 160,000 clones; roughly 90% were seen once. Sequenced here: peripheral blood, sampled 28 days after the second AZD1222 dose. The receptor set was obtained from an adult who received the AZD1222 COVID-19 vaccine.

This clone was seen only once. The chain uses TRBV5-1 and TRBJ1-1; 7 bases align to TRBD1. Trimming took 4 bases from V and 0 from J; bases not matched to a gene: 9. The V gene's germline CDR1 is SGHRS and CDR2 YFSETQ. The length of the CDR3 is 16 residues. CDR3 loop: CASSKDRPPLNTEAFF. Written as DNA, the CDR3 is TGCGCCAGCAGCAAGGACAGGCCCCCCTTGAACACTGAAGCTTTCTTT.

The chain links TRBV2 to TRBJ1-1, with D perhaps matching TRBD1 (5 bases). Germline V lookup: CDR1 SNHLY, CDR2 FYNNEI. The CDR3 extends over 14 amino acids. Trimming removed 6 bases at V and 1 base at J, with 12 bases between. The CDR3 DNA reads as TGTGCCAGCAGAGGGACCAGATCGAACACTGAAGCTTTCTTT. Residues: CASRGTRSNTEAFF.

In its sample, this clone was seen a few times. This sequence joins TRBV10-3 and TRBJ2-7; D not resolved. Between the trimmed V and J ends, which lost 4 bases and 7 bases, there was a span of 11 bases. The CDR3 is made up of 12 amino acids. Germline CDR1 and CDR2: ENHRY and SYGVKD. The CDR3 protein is CAISVGEREQYF. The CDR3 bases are TGTGCCATCAGTGTAGGAGAAAGGGAGCAGTACTTC.

The CDR3 here is CAWSVGFQGYGYTF. The CDR3 DNA reads as TGTGCCTGGAGTGTAGGGTTCCAGGGGTATGGCTACACCTTC. V and J are TRBV30 and TRBJ1-2, with D maybe TRBD1 (6 bases). The V and J ends lost 0 bases and 5 bases respectively, with 13 bases between them. Looked up from germline, CDR1 is GTSNPN and CDR2 is SVGIG (reference sequence). The length of the CDR3 is 14 residues.

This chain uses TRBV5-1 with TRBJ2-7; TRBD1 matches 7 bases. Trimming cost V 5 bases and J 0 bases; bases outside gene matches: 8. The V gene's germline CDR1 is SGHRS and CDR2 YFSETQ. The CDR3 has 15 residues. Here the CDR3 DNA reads TGCGCCAGCAGAACTACCGGGACAGTCTCCTACGAGCAGTACTTC. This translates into CASRTTGTVSYEQYF. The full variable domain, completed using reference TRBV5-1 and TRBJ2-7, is KAGVTQTPRYLIKTRGQQVTLSCSPISGHRSVSWYQQTPGQGLQFLFEYFSETQRNKGNFPGRFSGRQFSNSRSEMNVSTLELGDSALYLCASRTTGTVSYEQYFGPGTRLTVT.

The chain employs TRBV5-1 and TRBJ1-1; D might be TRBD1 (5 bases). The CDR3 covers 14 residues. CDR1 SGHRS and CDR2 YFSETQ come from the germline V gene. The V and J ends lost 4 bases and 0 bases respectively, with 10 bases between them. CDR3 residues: CASSGQGLNTEAFF. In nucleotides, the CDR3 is TGCGCCAGCAGCGGCCAGGGTTTGAACACTGAAGCTTTCTTT.

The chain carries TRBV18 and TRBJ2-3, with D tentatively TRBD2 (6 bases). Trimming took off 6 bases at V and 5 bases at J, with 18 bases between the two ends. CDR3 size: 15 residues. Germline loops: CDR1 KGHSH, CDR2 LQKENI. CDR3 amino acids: CASSKGFSEGDTQYF. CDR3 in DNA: TGTGCCAGCTCCAAGGGATTCTCGGAGGGAGATACGCAGTATTTT.

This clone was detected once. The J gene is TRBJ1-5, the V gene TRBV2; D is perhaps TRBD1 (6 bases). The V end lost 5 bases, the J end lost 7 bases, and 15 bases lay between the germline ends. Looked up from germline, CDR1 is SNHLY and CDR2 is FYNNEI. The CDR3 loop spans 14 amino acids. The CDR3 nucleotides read TGTGCCAGCAGTATACAGGGAAGAGCACAGCCCCAGCATTTT. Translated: CASSIQGRAQPQHF.

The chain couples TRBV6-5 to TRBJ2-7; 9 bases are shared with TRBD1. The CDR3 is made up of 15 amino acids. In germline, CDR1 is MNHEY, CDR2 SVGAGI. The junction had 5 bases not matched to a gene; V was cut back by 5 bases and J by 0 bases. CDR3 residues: CASSHGTGISYEQYF. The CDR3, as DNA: TGTGCCAGCAGTCATGGGACAGGGATCTCCTACGAGCAGTACTTC.

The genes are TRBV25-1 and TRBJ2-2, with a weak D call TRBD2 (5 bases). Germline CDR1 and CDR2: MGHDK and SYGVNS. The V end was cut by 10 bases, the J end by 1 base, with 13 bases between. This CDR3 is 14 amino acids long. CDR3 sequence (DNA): TGTGCCACTACGGGCGGGTGGAACACCGGGGAGCTGTTTTTT. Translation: CATTGGWNTGELFF.

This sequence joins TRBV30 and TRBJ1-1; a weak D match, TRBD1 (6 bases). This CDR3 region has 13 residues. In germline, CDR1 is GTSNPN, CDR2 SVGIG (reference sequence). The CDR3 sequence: CAVSRTVYTEAFF. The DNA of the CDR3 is TGTGCTGTGTCCCGGACAGTCTATACTGAAGCTTTCTTT. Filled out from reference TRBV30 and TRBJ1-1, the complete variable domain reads SQTIHQWPATLVQPVGSPLSLECTVEGTSNPNLYWYRQAAGRGLQLLFYSVGIGQISSEVPQNLSASRPQDRQFILSSKKLLLSDSGFYLCAVSRTVYTEAFFGQGTRLTVV.

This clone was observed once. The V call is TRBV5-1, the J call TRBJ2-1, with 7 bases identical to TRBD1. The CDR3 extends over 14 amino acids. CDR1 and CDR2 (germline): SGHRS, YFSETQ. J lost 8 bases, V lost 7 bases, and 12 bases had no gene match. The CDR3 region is CASFRDSVTDEQFF. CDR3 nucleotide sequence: TGCGCCAGCTTCCGGGACAGCGTTACAGATGAGCAGTTCTTC.

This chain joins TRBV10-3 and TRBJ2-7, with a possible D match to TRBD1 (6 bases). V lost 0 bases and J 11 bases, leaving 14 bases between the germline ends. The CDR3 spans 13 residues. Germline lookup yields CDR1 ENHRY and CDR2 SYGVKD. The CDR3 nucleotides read TGTGCCATCAGTGAGTCGGGACCGGGACAAGAGTACTTC. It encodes CAISESGPGQEYF.

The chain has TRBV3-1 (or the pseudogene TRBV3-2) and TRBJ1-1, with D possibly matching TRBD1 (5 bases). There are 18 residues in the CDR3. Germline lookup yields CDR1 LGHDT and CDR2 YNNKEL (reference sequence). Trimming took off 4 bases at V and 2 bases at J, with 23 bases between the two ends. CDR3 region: CASSPSSPGKGKNTEAFF. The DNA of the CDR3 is TGTGCCAGCAGCCCCTCCTCCCCAGGGAAGGGAAAAAACACTGAAGCTTTCTTT.

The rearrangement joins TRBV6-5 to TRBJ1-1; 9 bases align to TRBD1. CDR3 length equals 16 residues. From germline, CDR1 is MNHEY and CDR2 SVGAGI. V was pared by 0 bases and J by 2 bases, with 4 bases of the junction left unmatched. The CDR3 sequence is CASSYSGQGLNTEAFF. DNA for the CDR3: TGTGCCAGCAGTTACTCGGGACAGGGATTAAACACTGAAGCTTTCTTT.

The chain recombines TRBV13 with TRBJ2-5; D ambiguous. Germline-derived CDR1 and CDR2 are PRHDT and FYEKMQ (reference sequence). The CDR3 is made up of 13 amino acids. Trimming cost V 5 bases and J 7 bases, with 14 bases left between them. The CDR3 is CASSTRTLGTQYF. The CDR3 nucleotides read TGTGCCAGCAGCACGAGGACCCTTGGGACCCAGTACTTC.

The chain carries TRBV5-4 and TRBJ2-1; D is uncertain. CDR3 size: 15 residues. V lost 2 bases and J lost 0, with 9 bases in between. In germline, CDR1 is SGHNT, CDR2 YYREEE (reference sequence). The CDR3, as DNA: TGTGCCAGCAGCTTAGGGTGGAGCTCCTACAATGAGCAGTTCTTC. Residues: CASSLGWSSYNEQFF.

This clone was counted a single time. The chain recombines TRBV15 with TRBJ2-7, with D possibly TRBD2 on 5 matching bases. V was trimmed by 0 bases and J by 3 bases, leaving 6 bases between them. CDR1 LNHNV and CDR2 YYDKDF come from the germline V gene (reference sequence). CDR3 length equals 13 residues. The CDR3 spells CATSRERDYEQYF. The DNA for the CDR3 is TGTGCCACCAGCAGAGAACGGGACTACGAGCAGTACTTC.

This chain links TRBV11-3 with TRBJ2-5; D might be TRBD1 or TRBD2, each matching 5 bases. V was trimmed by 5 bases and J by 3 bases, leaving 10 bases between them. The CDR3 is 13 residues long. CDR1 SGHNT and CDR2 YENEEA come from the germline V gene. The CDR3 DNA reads TGTGCCAGCAGCGGTGGGACCGAAGAGACCCAGTACTTC. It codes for CASSGGTEETQYF.

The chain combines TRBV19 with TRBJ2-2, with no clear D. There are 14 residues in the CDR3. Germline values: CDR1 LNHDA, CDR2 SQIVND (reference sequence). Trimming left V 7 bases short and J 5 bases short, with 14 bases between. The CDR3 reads CASTKRPLTGELFF. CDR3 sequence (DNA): TGTGCCAGTACCAAACGACCTTTGACCGGGGAGCTGTTTTTT.

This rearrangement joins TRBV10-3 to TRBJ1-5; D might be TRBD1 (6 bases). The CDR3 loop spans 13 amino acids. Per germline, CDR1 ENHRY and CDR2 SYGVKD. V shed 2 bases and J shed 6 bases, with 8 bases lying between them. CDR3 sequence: CAISEEGGQPQHF. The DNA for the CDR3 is TGTGCCATCAGTGAGGAGGGGGGTCAGCCCCAGCATTTT.

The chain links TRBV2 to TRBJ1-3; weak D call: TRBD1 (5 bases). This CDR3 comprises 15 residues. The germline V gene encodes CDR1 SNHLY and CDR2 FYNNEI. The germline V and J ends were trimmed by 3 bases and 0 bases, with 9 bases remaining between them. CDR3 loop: CASSEVGVSGNTIYF. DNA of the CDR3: TGTGCCAGCAGTGAGGTGGGGGTCTCTGGAAACACCATATATTTT.

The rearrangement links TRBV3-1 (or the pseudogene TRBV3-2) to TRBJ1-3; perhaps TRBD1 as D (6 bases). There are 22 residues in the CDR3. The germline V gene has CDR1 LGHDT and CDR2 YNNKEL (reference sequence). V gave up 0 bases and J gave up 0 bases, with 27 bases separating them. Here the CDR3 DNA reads TGTGCCAGCAGCCAAGATCGCCAAACCGGGACACCAGAAAATGACTCTGGAAACACCATATATTTT. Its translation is CASSQDRQTGTPENDSGNTIYF.

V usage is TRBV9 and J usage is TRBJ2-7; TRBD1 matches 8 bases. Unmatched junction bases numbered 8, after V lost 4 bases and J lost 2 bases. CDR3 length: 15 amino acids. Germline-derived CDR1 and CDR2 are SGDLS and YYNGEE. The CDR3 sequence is CASSPRTGMAYEQYF. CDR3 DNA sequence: TGTGCCAGCAGCCCTCGGACAGGGATGGCCTACGAGCAGTACTTC.

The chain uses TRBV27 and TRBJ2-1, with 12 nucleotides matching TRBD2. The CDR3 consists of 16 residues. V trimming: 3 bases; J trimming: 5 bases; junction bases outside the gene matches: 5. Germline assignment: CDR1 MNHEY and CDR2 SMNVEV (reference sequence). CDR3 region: CASSLGGLAGHNEQFF. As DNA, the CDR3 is TGTGCCAGCAGTTTGGGAGGACTAGCGGGACACAATGAGCAGTTCTTC.

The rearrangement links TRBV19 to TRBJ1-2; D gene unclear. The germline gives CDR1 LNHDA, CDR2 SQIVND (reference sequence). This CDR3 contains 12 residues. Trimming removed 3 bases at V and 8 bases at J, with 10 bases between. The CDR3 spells CASSIGMVGYTF. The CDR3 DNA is TGTGCCAGTAGTATTGGAATGGTGGGCTACACCTTC.

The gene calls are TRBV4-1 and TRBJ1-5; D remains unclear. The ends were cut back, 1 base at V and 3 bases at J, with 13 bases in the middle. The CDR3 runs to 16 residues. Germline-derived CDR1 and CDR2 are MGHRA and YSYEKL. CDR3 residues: CASSQAREANNQPQHF. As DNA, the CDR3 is TGCGCCAGCAGCCAAGCACGGGAGGCAAACAATCAGCCCCAGCATTTT.

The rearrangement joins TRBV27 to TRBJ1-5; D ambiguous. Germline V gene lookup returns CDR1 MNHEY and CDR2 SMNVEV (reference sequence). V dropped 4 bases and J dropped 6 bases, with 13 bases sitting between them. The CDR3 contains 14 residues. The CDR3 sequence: CASSWTPAGQPQHF. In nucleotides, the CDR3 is TGTGCCAGCAGTTGGACGCCGGCAGGTCAGCCCCAGCATTTT.